This TCR beta chain comes out of a study of T-cell reconstitution after alpha-beta-depleted transplantation in children. Looked up from germline, CDR1 is MNHEY and CDR2 is SVGAGI. The CDR3 length is 14 residues. Between the trimmed V and J ends, which lost 0 bases and 6 bases, there was a span of 8 bases. Unique molecular identifiers were incorporated during preparation of the TCRbeta library. TCRdb reprocessed the PCR reads via MiXCR and lists one record per CDR3 protein. The table lists just over 950,000 distinct CDR3 sequences, less than 30% of them singletons. The genes are TRBV6-5 and TRBJ1-4; D ambiguous. Sequences were derived from PBMCs, mostly from graft donor cells, sampled 360 days after TCRalphabeta/CD19-depleted stem cell transplant. The source of this sequence is a boy in the first two years of life who had a stem cell transplant for SCID, so the T cells may come from the graft donor. DNA for the CDR3: TGTGCCAGCAGTTACTCGAGGTCACATGAAAAACTGTTTTTT. Protein product: CASSYSRSHEKLFF.